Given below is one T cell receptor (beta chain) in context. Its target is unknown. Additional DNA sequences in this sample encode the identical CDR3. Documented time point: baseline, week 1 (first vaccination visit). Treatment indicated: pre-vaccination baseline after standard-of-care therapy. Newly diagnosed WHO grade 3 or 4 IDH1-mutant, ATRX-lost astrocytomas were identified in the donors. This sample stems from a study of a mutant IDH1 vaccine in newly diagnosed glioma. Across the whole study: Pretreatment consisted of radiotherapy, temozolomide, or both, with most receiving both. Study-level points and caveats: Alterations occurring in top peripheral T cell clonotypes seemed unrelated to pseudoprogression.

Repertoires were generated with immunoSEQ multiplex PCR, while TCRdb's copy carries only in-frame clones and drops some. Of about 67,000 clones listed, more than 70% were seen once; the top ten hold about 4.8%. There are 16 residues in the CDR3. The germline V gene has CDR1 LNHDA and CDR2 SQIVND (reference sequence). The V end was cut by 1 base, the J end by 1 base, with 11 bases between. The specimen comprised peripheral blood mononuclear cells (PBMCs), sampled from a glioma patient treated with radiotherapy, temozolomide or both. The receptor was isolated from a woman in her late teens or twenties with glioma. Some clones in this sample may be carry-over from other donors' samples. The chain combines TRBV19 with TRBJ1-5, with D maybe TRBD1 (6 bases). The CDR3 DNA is TGTGCCAGTAGTATAGGAAGCAGGGGAAGCAATCAGCCCCAGCATTTT. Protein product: CASSIGSRGSNQPQHF. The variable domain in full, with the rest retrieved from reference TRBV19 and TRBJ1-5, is DGGITQSPKYLFRKEGQNVTLSCEQNLNHDAMYWYRQDPGQGLRLIYYSQIVNDFQKGDIAEGYSVSREKKESFPLTVTSAQKNPTAFYLCASSIGSRGSNQPQHFGDGTRLSIL.